A selection of T cell receptor beta chains follows, all from one sample in a study of blood T cell repertoires in COVID-19. The data were produced by immunoSEQ multiplex PCR, yet TCRdb's version contains in-frame clones alone and is incomplete. The table records 300,000 to 450,000 clones, about 87% of them present only once. Sequences were obtained from peripheral blood. The receptors shown here come from a woman between 25 and 40 years old with COVID-19, enrolled during active disease. CDR3s include the opening cysteine and the closing phenylalanine or tryptophan. Each record gives: J gene, clone size, D gene, V gene, CDR3 DNA, CDR3 protein. The D gene is left open where the match is weak. For some rows the clone size is stated as once, few or many, or as a class when expanded; others skip it.

J: TRBJ1-4
size: .
D: .
V: TRBV28
DNA: TGTGCCAGCACTTCCGGACTGAATGAAAAACTGTTTTTT
CDR3: CASTSGLNEKLFF

J: TRBJ1-4
size: .
D: .
V: TRBV7-8
DNA: TGTGCCAGCAGCCCCCGGTTAGGGGAACTTAATGAAAAACTGTTTTTT
CDR3: CASSPRLGELNEKLFF

J: TRBJ2-7
size: .
D: TRBD1
V: TRBV28
DNA: TGTGCCAGCACCCCTTCGGACAGGGCCTACGAGCAGTACTTC
CDR3: CASTPSDRAYEQYF

J: TRBJ1-1
size: .
D: .
V: TRBV5-1
DNA: TGCGCCAGCAGCTTGAACAGCTACACTGAAGCTTTCTTT
CDR3: CASSLNSYTEAFF

J: TRBJ1-2
size: many
D: .
V: TRBV2
DNA: TGTGCCAGCAGAGACGTTCTTGGGAGGTACTATGGCTACACCTTC
CDR3: CASRDVLGRYYGYTF

J: TRBJ1-3
size: .
D: .
V: TRBV6-1
DNA: TGTGCCAGCAGTGAAGCTGGGGGGAGAAACACCATATATTTT
CDR3: CASSEAGGRNTIYF

J: TRBJ2-7
size: once
D: .
V: TRBV4-1
DNA: TGCGCCAGCAGCCAAGATAACTGGGGGGACGAGCAGTACTTC
CDR3: CASSQDNWGDEQYF

J: TRBJ2-7
size: .
D: .
V: TRBV2
DNA: TGTGCCAGAAGGGTAGCGGCTTCCTACGAGCAGTACTTC
CDR3: CARRVAASYEQYF

J: TRBJ2-1
size: few
D: .
V: TRBV5-1
DNA: TGCGCCAGCAGCCCCCTCCGGGCAGGGTTAGAGCAGTTCTTC
CDR3: CASSPLRAGLEQFF

J: TRBJ2-7
size: .
D: .
V: TRBV4-1
DNA: TGCGCCAGCAGCCAAGAAGCGGGTCCCTACGAGCAGTACTTC
CDR3: CASSQEAGPYEQYF

J: TRBJ2-7
size: .
D: TRBD1
V: TRBV6-5
DNA: TGTGCCAGCAGTCCGGGGACAGGGGTGGGCTACGAGCAGTACTTC
CDR3: CASSPGTGVGYEQYF

J: TRBJ2-7
size: .
D: .
V: TRBV5-4
DNA: TGTGCCAGCAGCTTGAACGGGGGGCGGGTCGACGAGCAGTACTTC
CDR3: CASSLNGGRVDEQYF

J: TRBJ2-3
size: .
D: TRBD2
V: TRBV10-3
DNA: TGTGCCATCAGTGAGGCGACTAGCGGCACAGATACGCAGTATTTT
CDR3: CAISEATSGTDTQYF

J: TRBJ2-5
size: .
D: TRBD2
V: TRBV3-1/TRBV3-2
DNA: TGTGCCAGCATGCCGGGACTAGCGGGCGGAGAGACCCAGTACTTC
CDR3: CASMPGLAGGETQYF

J: TRBJ2-5
size: .
D: .
V: TRBV7-2
DNA: TGTGCCAGCAGCTTAGAAGGCCGCCGGGAGGAGACCCAGTACTTC
CDR3: CASSLEGRREETQYF

J: TRBJ1-5
size: .
D: .
V: TRBV19
DNA: TGTGCCAGTAGTATGAGAGGTATCAATCAGCCCCAGCATTTT
CDR3: CASSMRGINQPQHF

J: TRBJ2-3
size: once
D: .
V: TRBV5-4
DNA: TGTGCCAGCAGTTCGTTGGGGGGTCTGAGCACAGATACGCAGTATTTT
CDR3: CASSSLGGLSTDTQYF

J: TRBJ1-2
size: .
D: .
V: TRBV27
DNA: TGTGCCAGCGTTGCAACTCGGGGGGCAGTCTATGGCTACACCTTC
CDR3: CASVATRGAVYGYTF

J: TRBJ2-3
size: .
D: .
V: TRBV5-6
DNA: TGTGCCAGCAGCTTGGCGAGCGGAACTACAGATACGCAGTATTTT
CDR3: CASSLASGTTDTQYF

J: TRBJ2-1
size: few
D: .
V: TRBV28
DNA: TGTGCCAGCAGTCGCTACAGCCACAATGAGCAGTTCTTC
CDR3: CASSRYSHNEQFF

J: TRBJ2-7
size: .
D: .
V: TRBV15
DNA: TGTGCCACCAGCAGAGATCACGCCAGTCACTCCTACGAGCAGTACTTC
CDR3: CATSRDHASHSYEQYF

J: TRBJ2-2
size: .
D: .
V: TRBV28
DNA: TGTGCCAGCAGTCGGGACTTAACCGGGGAGCTGTTTTTT
CDR3: CASSRDLTGELFF

J: TRBJ2-1
size: .
D: .
V: TRBV3-1/TRBV3-2
DNA: TGTGCCAGCAGCCAAGCCGGGAGCAAGGATGAGCAGTTCTTC
CDR3: CASSQAGSKDEQFF

J: TRBJ2-2
size: .
D: .
V: TRBV12-3/TRBV12-4
DNA: TGTGCCAGCAACCAGGCCGGGGAGCTGTTTTTT
CDR3: CASNQAGELFF

J: TRBJ2-2
size: .
D: .
V: TRBV30
DNA: TGTGCCTGGAGTGCCCCCCCGGGGCGGGATTACACCGGGGAGCTGTTTTTT
CDR3: CAWSAPPGRDYTGELFF

J: TRBJ2-1
size: once
D: .
V: TRBV28
DNA: TGTGCCAGCAGTTCTGTGGTGGGGGGAGGAACGAATGAGCAGTTCTTC
CDR3: CASSSVVGGGTNEQFF